The 26 T cell receptor beta chains presented below share a single source sample, sequenced in a study of cytotoxic CD8 clonotypes in ibrutinib-treated CLL. This table comes from immunoSEQ multiplex PCR, and its TCRdb copy is limited to in-frame clones, with some not included. The repertoire holds approximately 12,000 clones, with approximately 67% as singletons. The specimen comprised PBMCs, sampled before ibrutinib treatment. These receptor sequences come from a human donor with chronic lymphocytic leukemia.

In its sample, this clone was seen once. This CDR3 reads CASSPLAGGMDTQYF. The CDR3, as DNA: TGTGCCAGCAGCCCACTAGCGGGGGGAATGGATACGCAGTATTTT. The gene calls are TRBV5-6 and TRBJ2-3, with TRBD2 matching 12 bases. CDR3 length equals 15 residues. Germline V CDR1 and CDR2: SGHDT, YYEEEE. With V trimmed by 4 bases and J by 6 bases, 6 bases remained unmatched.

V is TRBV5-4 and J is TRBJ1-1; perhaps TRBD1 as D (6 bases). V lost 3 bases to trimming and J lost 5 bases, with 14 bases between them. The germline V gene has CDR1 SGHNT and CDR2 YYREEE (reference sequence). This CDR3 spans 14 amino acids. CDR3 residues: CASSYWGARTEAFF. The CDR3, as DNA: TGTGCCAGCAGCTACTGGGGGGCGCGGACTGAAGCTTTCTTT.

This clone was detected a few times. The chain joins TRBV4-1 to TRBJ2-7; tentative D call: TRBD1 (6 bases). This CDR3 is 14 amino acids long. V lost 3 bases and J 3 bases, leaving 12 bases between the germline ends. Per the germline V gene, CDR1 is MGHRA and CDR2 is YSYEKL. The CDR3 DNA is TGCGCCAGCAGCCAGGGAACAGGGATCTACGAGCAGTACTTC. Translated, it gives CASSQGTGIYEQYF.

This chain uses TRBV27 with TRBJ1-5, with D hard to call. The V gene lost 1 base and the J gene lost 6 bases, with 16 bases spanning the gap. CDR1 is MNHEY and CDR2 is SMNVEV in the germline V gene (reference sequence). This CDR3 has 16 residues. The CDR3 DNA sequence: TGTGCCAGCAGTTTATTTGGGGAAACTTCGACTCAGCCCCAGCATTTT. Protein product: CASSLFGETSTQPQHF.

This chain links TRBV28 with TRBJ1-2; D is possibly TRBD1 (5 bases). Trimming stripped 9 bases from V and 0 bases from J, with 17 bases between. The CDR3 covers 15 residues. CDR1 is MDHEN, CDR2 SYDVKM, per germline. The CDR3 nucleotides are TGTGCCAGTCAGGGAGAAGGCGGGTCTAACTATGGCTACACCTTC. It specifies CASQGEGGSNYGYTF.

The genes are TRBV6-1 and TRBJ1-6, with 10 bases that match TRBD1. CDR1 and CDR2 (germline): MNHNS, SASEGT. Losses at the gene ends were 3 bases for V and 9 bases for J; bases not matched to a gene: 5. This CDR3 comprises 15 residues. CDR3 bases: TGTGCCAGCAGTGATGGGACAGGGGTTAGTTCACCCCTCCACTTT. Translation gives CASSDGTGVSSPLHF.

A few counts support this clone. The V call is TRBV7-2, the J call TRBJ1-4; no reliable D call. The CDR3 is made up of 13 amino acids. The germline CDR1 and CDR2 sequences are SGHTA and FQGNSA. The V and J ends lost 2 bases and 5 bases respectively, with 6 bases between them. Here the CDR3 DNA reads TGTGCCAGCAGCTTACGGATGAATGAAAAACTGTTTTTT. Translated, it gives CASSLRMNEKLFF.

V is TRBV19 and J is TRBJ1-1, with D possibly matching TRBD1 (6 bases). The CDR3 is 14 amino acids. CDR1 and CDR2 from the germline V gene are LNHDA and SQIVND (reference sequence). The V end lost 5 bases, the J end lost 10 bases, and 20 bases lay between the germline ends. CDR3 nucleotides: TGTGCCAGTAGTCCTGACGGGGGGGCCCGCTCAGCTTTCTTT. Its translation is CASSPDGGARSAFF. Together with reference TRBV19 and TRBJ1-1, the CDR3 gives the full variable domain: DGGITQSPKYLFRKEGQNVTLSCEQNLNHDAMYWYRQDPGQGLRLIYYSQIVNDFQKGDIAEGYSVSREKKESFPLTVTSAQKNPTAFYLCASSPDGGARSAFFGQGTRLTVV.

The genes are TRBV5-1 and TRBJ1-1; D is uncertain. The CDR3 totals 15 residues. CDR1 and CDR2 from the germline V gene are SGHRS and YFSETQ. The V end lost 0 bases, the J end lost 0 bases, and 9 bases lay between the germline ends. The CDR3 here is CASSLVGNMNTEAFF. In DNA, the CDR3 is TGCGCCAGCAGCTTGGTAGGGAACATGAACACTGAAGCTTTCTTT.

By sample fraction, this clone is medium-sized. The gene calls are TRBV18 and TRBJ2-7; perhaps TRBD2 as D (5 bases). V lost 2 bases and J lost 5, with 16 bases in between. Germline V gene data show CDR1 as KGHSH and CDR2 as LQKENI. The length of the CDR3 is 15 residues. CDR3 in amino acids: CASSPDGELLHEQYF. The DNA of the CDR3 is TGTGCCAGCTCACCAGACGGGGAGCTCCTACACGAGCAGTACTTC. Looking up the rest from reference TRBV18 and TRBJ2-7 gives the full variable domain: NAGVMQNPRHLVRRRGQEARLRCSPMKGHSHVYWYRQLPEEGLKFMVYLQKENIIDESGMPKERFSAEFPKEGPSILRIQQVVRGDSAAYFCASSPDGELLHEQYFGPGTRLTVT.

This chain uses TRBV28 with TRBJ1-6; D gene uncertain. Trimming removed 6 bases from V and 5 bases from J, with 8 bases in between. The CDR3 covers 13 residues. CDR1 and CDR2 (germline): MDHEN, SYDVKM. Here the CDR3 DNA reads TGTGCCAGCAGCCTCGTAGATAATTCACCCCTCCACTTT. It translates to CASSLVDNSPLHF. Looking up the rest from reference TRBV28 and TRBJ1-6 gives the full variable domain: DVKVTQSSRYLVKRTGEKVFLECVQDMDHENMFWYRQDPGLGLRLIYFSYDVKMKEKGDIPEGYSVSREKKERFSLILESASTNQTSMYLCASSLVDNSPLHFGNGTRLTVT.

This clone came up a few times. The gene calls are TRBV19 and TRBJ2-7; D remains ambiguous. Per the germline V gene, CDR1 is LNHDA and CDR2 is SQIVND (reference sequence). Trimming removed 5 bases at V and 2 bases at J, with 10 bases between. This CDR3 region has 13 residues. The CDR3 loop reads CASSPSNTYEQYF. CDR3 nucleotides: TGTGCCAGTAGTCCCTCAAACACCTACGAGCAGTACTTC.

The chain is built from TRBV27 and TRBJ2-7; TRBD2 might be the D (6 bases). V was pared by 5 bases and J by 1 base, with 15 bases between. The CDR3 runs to 15 residues. The V gene's germline CDR1 is MNHEY and CDR2 SMNVEV (reference sequence). The DNA of the CDR3 is TGTGCCAGCAGTGTACGGACGGGACTTTCCTACGAGCAGTACTTC. Its protein product is CASSVRTGLSYEQYF.

With respect to this clone: One junction end does not reproduce the germline sequence, and a read error may be involved. This CDR3 reads CASSLGGGSGNEQFF. Here the CDR3 DNA reads TGTGCTAGCAGTTTAGGCGGGGGTTCGGGAAATGAGCAGTTCTTC. The chain has TRBV28 and TRBJ2-1; TRBD2 matches at 7 bases. The CDR3 runs 15 residues. Germline values: CDR1 MDHEN, CDR2 SYDVKM.

The CDR3, as DNA: TGTGCCTGGAGTGCGGACACGGGCACTGAAGCTTTCTTT. Translation: CAWSADTGTEAFF. This chain connects TRBV30 to TRBJ1-1, with a possible D match to TRBD1 (5 bases). Trimming removed 1 base at V and 4 bases at J, with 10 bases between. Germline-derived CDR1 and CDR2 are GTSNPN and SVGIG (reference sequence). CDR3 length equals 13 residues. Looking up the rest from reference TRBV30 and TRBJ1-1 gives the full variable domain: SQTIHQWPATLVQPVGSPLSLECTVEGTSNPNLYWYRQAAGRGLQLLFYSVGIGQISSEVPQNLSASRPQDRQFILSSKKLLLSDSGFYLCAWSADTGTEAFFGQGTRLTVV.

V is TRBV27 and J is TRBJ1-1; D might be TRBD1 (6 bases). Germline CDR1 reads MNHEY; CDR2 reads SMNVEV (reference sequence). V was pared by 5 bases and J by 6 bases, with 16 bases between. CDR3 size: 14 residues. The chain's CDR3 is CASSPPVPGAEAFF. The CDR3 coding sequence is TGTGCCAGCAGTCCCCCGGTACCAGGGGCTGAAGCTTTCTTT.

This clone came up once. The chain has TRBV4-3 and TRBJ2-1; D is possibly TRBD2 (5 bases). Trimming left V 4 bases short and J 3 bases short, with 10 bases between. The CDR3 consists of 14 residues. Germline-derived CDR1 and CDR2 are LGHNA and YSLEER. The CDR3 loop is CASSPEALYNEQFF. Here the CDR3 DNA reads TGCGCCAGCAGCCCGGAGGCCCTCTACAATGAGCAGTTCTTC.

V gene TRBV6-1 combines with J gene TRBJ2-2, with D maybe TRBD1 (6 bases). This CDR3 spans 12 amino acids. V was shortened by 6 bases and J by 4 bases, with 6 bases between the two germline ends. Germline V lookup: CDR1 MNHNS, CDR2 SASEGT. CDR3 amino acids: CASRQGTGELFF. CDR3 in DNA: TGTGCCAGCAGACAGGGCACCGGGGAGCTGTTTTTT.

The chain is built from TRBV30 and TRBJ2-7; D ambiguous. Trimming pared 0 bases from V and 3 bases from J, leaving 6 bases between. The CDR3 totals 12 residues. Germline CDR1 GTSNPN, CDR2 SVGIG (reference sequence). CDR3 protein: CAWSVGSYEQYF. In DNA form, the CDR3 reads TGTGCCTGGAGTGTGGGCAGCTACGAGCAGTACTTC.

This clone has just a few counts. The CDR3 DNA reads as TGTGCCAGCAGCCCAGTTGGGGGGGGCCGGACTGAAGCTTTCTTT. Translating gives CASSPVGGGRTEAFF. The J gene is TRBJ1-1, the V gene TRBV7-6; possible D gene TRBD1, 6 bases. The V end lost 5 bases, the J end lost 5 bases, and 18 bases lay between the germline ends. Germline assignment: CDR1 SGHVS and CDR2 FNYEAQ. The CDR3 is 15 amino acids.

This chain joins TRBV6-1 and TRBJ2-3, with 7 positions matching TRBD2. The CDR3 is 13 residues long. Germline V gene data show CDR1 as MNHNS and CDR2 as SASEGT. The J segment lost 3 bases and the V segment lost 8 bases, leaving 5 bases of the junction unmatched. The CDR3 loop is CASAGVWTDTQYF. The DNA of the CDR3 is TGTGCCAGCGCGGGGGTATGGACAGATACGCAGTATTTT.

This chain connects TRBV18 to TRBJ2-3; D remains unclear. The CDR3 totals 13 residues. CDR1 KGHSH and CDR2 LQKENI come from the germline V gene. V dropped 0 bases and J dropped 11 bases, with 12 bases sitting between them. This CDR3 reads CASSPPVLTLQYF. The CDR3 bases are TGTGCCAGCTCACCACCGGTGCTGACTCTGCAGTATTTT.

This clone was counted only a few times. V gene TRBV21-1 combines with J gene TRBJ2-1; the table's D call, TRBD2, was not checked against the DNA. TRBV21-1 constitutes a pseudogene. This CDR3 has 19 residues. The DNA of the CDR3 is TGTGCCAGCAGCAAAATGAGGGGGAGGACTAGAATGACTTGGAATGAGCAGTTCTTC. Translated: CASSKMRGRTRMTWNEQFF.

This chain joins TRBV9 and TRBJ2-7; 12 nucleotides agree with TRBD2. Per the germline V gene, CDR1 is SGDLS and CDR2 is YYNGEE. This CDR3 has 15 residues. With 2 bases clipped from V and 5 bases from J, the junction kept 5 bases outside the gene matches. The CDR3 region is CASSVGLAGSDEQYF. The CDR3 DNA sequence: TGTGCCAGCAGCGTTGGACTAGCGGGGTCTGACGAGCAGTACTTC.

This clone was counted a few times. The chain is built from TRBV29-1 and TRBJ1-2; D remains unclear. Germline CDR1 and CDR2: SQVTM and ANQGSEA. V lost 3 bases, J lost 3 bases, and 8 bases lay in between. This CDR3 contains 12 residues. In nucleotides, the CDR3 is TGCAGCGTTGATGCCGGTGACTATGGCTACACCTTC. This gives the protein CSVDAGDYGYTF.

This chain joins TRBV2 and TRBJ2-5, with 9 nucleotides matching TRBD2. V was clipped by 8 bases and J by 0 bases; unmatched bases: 4. CDR3 size: 14 residues. Germline CDR1 SNHLY, CDR2 FYNNEI. The CDR3 here is CASSAGGNQETQYF. The CDR3 bases are TGTGCCAGCTCAGCGGGGGGTAACCAAGAGACCCAGTACTTC.